A selection of T cell receptor beta chains follows, all from one sample in a study of technical replicates of blood from a few donors. Sequencing was performed with immunoSEQ multiplex PCR; in TCRdb, only in-frame clones are kept and a portion is missing. Of 65,000 to 80,000 clones in the sample, almost 99% were seen once. Sequencing used T cells isolated from PBMCs. These receptors came from a human donor in good health. Both conserved end residues are part of each CDR3. The D gene is left open where the match is weak. Only part of the rows carry a size: once, few, many, or a class if the clone is expanded.

clone_size	j_call	d_call	v_call	cdr3_aa	cdr3_nt
once	TRBJ2-1	TRBD2	TRBV5-8	CASSWGLAGDNEQFF	TGTGCCAGCAGCTGGGGACTAGCGGGCGACAATGAGCAGTTCTTC
-	TRBJ1-2	TRBD1	TRBV6-5	CASSPGGYGYTF	TGTGCCAGCAGCCCAGGGGGGTATGGCTACACCTTC
-	TRBJ2-6	-	TRBV7-9	CASSLLGGANVLTF	TGTGCCAGCAGCTTACTAGGTGGGGCCAACGTCCTGACTTTC
-	TRBJ1-4	TRBD1	TRBV5-4	CASSYRQGEKLFF	TGTGCCAGCAGTTACAGACAGGGCGAAAAACTGTTTTTT
-	TRBJ1-1	-	TRBV10-3	CAISGAVGNTEAFF	TGTGCCATCTCAGGGGCCGTGGGTAACACTGAAGCTTTCTTT
-	TRBJ2-7	TRBD1	TRBV29-1	CSVERGQGSSYEQYF	TGCAGCGTTGAGAGAGGACAGGGATCCTCCTACGAGCAGTACTTC
once	TRBJ1-1	-	TRBV5-6	CASSATISEAFF	TGTGCCAGCTCCGCGACTATTTCGGAAGCTTTCTTT
-	TRBJ2-3	-	TRBV10-3	CAISGLTDTQYF	TGTGCCATCAGTGGACTCACAGATACGCAGTATTTT
-	TRBJ2-5	-	TRBV6-1	CASRGGAATQYF	TGTGCCAGCAGGGGAGGCGCTGCGACCCAGTACTTC
-	TRBJ2-7	-	TRBV4-1	CASSQGIRGTIYEQYF	TGCGCCAGCAGCCAAGGGATCCGGGGGACCATCTACGAGCAGTACTTC
-	TRBJ2-7	TRBD1	TRBV2	CASSEGQGGFEQYF	TGTGCCAGCAGTGAAGGACAGGGCGGCTTCGAGCAGTACTTC
-	TRBJ2-7	TRBD2	TRBV9	CASSQSGSYYEQYF	TGTGCCAGCAGCCAAAGCGGGAGTTACTACGAGCAGTACTTC
-	TRBJ2-2	-	TRBV11-2	CATDPGLNTGELFF	TGTGCCACCGACCCGGGACTGAACACCGGGGAGCTGTTTTTT
-	TRBJ2-3	TRBD2	TRBV28	CASSLYPLLAGSNTDTQYF	TGTGCCAGCAGTTTATACCCATTACTAGCGGGAAGTAACACAGATACGCAGTATTTT
-	TRBJ1-1	TRBD1	TRBV5-4	CASSLKTGRNTEAFF	TGTGCCAGCAGCTTGAAGACAGGGAGGAACACTGAAGCTTTCTTT
-	TRBJ2-5	TRBD1	TRBV27	CASSNLGQGEETQYF	TGTGCCAGCAGTAACCTGGGACAGGGAGAAGAGACCCAGTACTTC
-	TRBJ2-2	-	TRBV15	CATSRGIYRELFF	TGTGCCACCAGCAGAGGAATCTATAGGGAGCTGTTTTTT
-	TRBJ2-7	TRBD2	TRBV6-5	CASSSGTSGSEQYF	TGTGCCAGCAGTTCCGGGACTAGCGGGAGCGAGCAGTACTTC
-	TRBJ2-3	-	TRBV5-1	CASSPPLGADTQYF	TGCGCCAGCAGCCCCCCCCTCGGGGCAGATACGCAGTATTTT
-	TRBJ2-7	TRBD2	TRBV4-1	CASSLGEGVPYEQYF	TGCGCCAGCAGCCTCGGGGAGGGTGTTCCGTACGAGCAGTACTTC
-	TRBJ1-2	TRBD1	TRBV6-5	CASSDLTGHGYTF	TGTGCCAGCAGTGACCTGACAGGGCATGGCTACACCTTC
-	TRBJ1-2	-	TRBV2	CASSEAPAESANYGYTF	TGTGCCAGCAGTGAAGCGCCGGCGGAATCAGCTAACTATGGCTACACCTTC
-	TRBJ1-1	TRBD1	TRBV6-1	CASSGGQGRHFEAFF	TGTGCCAGCAGTGGCGGACAGGGACGACATTTTGAAGCTTTCTTT
-	TRBJ1-4	TRBD1	TRBV4-3	CASSHRTGDEKLFF	TGCGCCAGCAGCCATAGGACAGGGGACGAAAAACTGTTTTTT
-	TRBJ1-5	-	TRBV7-8	CASSLLGGNQPQHF	TGTGCCAGCAGCCTACTGGGCGGCAATCAGCCCCAGCATTTT
-	TRBJ1-2	TRBD1	TRBV9	CASSVETGFNGYTF	TGTGCCAGCAGCGTAGAGACAGGGTTTAACGGCTACACCTTC
-	TRBJ2-7	-	TRBV19	CASSPGRAGIRYEQYF	TGTGCCAGTAGTCCTGGACGAGCCGGGATACGATACGAGCAGTACTTC
-	TRBJ2-3	TRBD2	TRBV9	CASSVEGLAGVTDTQYF	TGTGCCAGCAGCGTAGAGGGACTAGCGGGTGTCACAGATACGCAGTATTTT
-	TRBJ1-2	TRBD1	TRBV4-1	CASSLGPGGQDYGYTF	TGCGCCAGCAGCCTGGGCCCAGGGGGCCAGGACTATGGCTACACCTTC
-	TRBJ2-7	-	TRBV30	CAWSAPYSYEQYF	TGTGCCTGGAGTGCCCCCTACTCCTACGAGCAGTACTTC
-	TRBJ2-2	TRBD1	TRBV5-4	CASSSTGGFGELFF	TGTGCCAGCAGCTCTACAGGGGGCTTCGGGGAGCTGTTTTTT
-	TRBJ2-7	-	TRBV5-4	CASSLSGKTYEQYF	TGTGCCAGCAGCTTGTCGGGGAAAACCTACGAGCAGTACTTC
-	TRBJ2-5	-	TRBV10-3	CAISGQKTQETQYF	TGTGCCATCAGTGGGCAGAAAACCCAAGAGACCCAGTACTTC
-	TRBJ2-5	-	TRBV10-1	CASSASGLFGETQYF	TGCGCCAGCAGTGCCAGCGGACTTTTTGGAGAGACCCAGTACTTC
-	TRBJ1-5	-	TRBV6-5	CASSPQGNQPQHF	TGTGCCAGCAGCCCACAGGGTAATCAGCCCCAGCATTTT
-	TRBJ1-2	TRBD1	TRBV10-3	CAINAGTDLIFYGYTF	TGTGCCATCAACGCCGGGACAGACTTAATTTTCTATGGCTACACCTTC
-	TRBJ2-1	-	TRBV25-1	CASSVIVSHNEQFF	TGTGCCAGCAGTGTAATAGTTTCCCACAATGAGCAGTTCTTC
-	TRBJ2-7	TRBD2	TRBV6-5	CASSTGGAYEQYF	TGTGCCAGCTCAACGGGGGGGGCCTACGAGCAGTACTTC
once	TRBJ2-7	-	TRBV27	CASSLLRRDEQYF	TGTGCCAGCAGTTTATTGAGGCGGGACGAGCAGTACTTC
-	TRBJ2-1	TRBD1	TRBV7-9	CASSQRDRAHNEQFF	TGTGCCAGCAGCCAACGGGACAGGGCCCACAATGAGCAGTTCTTC
-	TRBJ1-2	TRBD1	TRBV6-1	CASSPIFGTGLGYTF	TGTGCCAGCAGTCCCATCTTCGGGACAGGGCTCGGCTACACCTTC
-	TRBJ2-7	TRBD1	TRBV7-9	CASSLRDRAYEQYF	TGTGCCAGCAGCCTCCGGGACAGGGCGTACGAGCAGTACTTC
-	TRBJ2-3	-	TRBV27	CASSLGAGDTQYF	TGTGCCAGCAGTTTGGGGGCAGGAGATACGCAGTATTTT
-	TRBJ2-5	TRBD2	TRBV2	CASKTGGGETQYF	TGTGCCAGCAAGACGGGGGGTGGGGAGACCCAGTACTTC
-	TRBJ2-7	-	TRBV19	CASSFGNDEQYF	TGTGCCAGTAGTTTCGGGAACGACGAGCAGTACTTC
-	TRBJ2-7	-	TRBV27	CASRALEAYEQYF	TGTGCCAGCAGGGCCCTCGAGGCCTACGAGCAGTACTTC
-	TRBJ1-1	-	TRBV6-6	CASSYSRGRWNTEAFF	TGTGCCAGCAGTTACTCAAGGGGGAGATGGAACACTGAAGCTTTCTTT